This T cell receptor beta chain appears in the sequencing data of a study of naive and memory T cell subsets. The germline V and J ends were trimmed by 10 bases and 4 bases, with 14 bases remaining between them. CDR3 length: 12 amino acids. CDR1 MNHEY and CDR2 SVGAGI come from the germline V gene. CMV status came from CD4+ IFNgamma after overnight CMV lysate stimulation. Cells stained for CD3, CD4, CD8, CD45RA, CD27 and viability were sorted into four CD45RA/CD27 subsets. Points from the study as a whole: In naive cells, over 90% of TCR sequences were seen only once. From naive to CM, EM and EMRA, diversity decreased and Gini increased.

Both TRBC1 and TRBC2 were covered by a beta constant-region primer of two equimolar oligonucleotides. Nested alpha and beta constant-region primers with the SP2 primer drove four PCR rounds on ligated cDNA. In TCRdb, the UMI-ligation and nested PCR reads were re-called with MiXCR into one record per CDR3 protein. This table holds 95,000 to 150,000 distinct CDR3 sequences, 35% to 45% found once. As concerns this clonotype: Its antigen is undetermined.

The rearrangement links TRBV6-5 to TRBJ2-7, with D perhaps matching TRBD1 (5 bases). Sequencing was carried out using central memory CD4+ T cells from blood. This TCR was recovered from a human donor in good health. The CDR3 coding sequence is TGTGCCACCCGGACAAACATTTACGAGCAGTACTTC. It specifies CATRTNIYEQYF.